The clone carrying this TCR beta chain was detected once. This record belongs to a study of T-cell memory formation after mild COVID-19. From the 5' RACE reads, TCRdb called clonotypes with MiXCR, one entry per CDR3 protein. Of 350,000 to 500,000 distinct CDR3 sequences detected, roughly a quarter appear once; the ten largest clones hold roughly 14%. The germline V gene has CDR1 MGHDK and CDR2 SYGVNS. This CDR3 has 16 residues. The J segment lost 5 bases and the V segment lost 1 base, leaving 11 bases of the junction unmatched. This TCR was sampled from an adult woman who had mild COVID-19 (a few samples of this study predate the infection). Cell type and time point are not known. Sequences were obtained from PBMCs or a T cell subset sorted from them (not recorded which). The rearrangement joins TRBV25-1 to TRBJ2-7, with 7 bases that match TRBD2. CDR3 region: CASSELGRAVEDEQYF. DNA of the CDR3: TGTGCCAGCAGTGAATTAGGGAGGGCGGTGGAGGACGAGCAGTACTTC.